This T cell receptor (beta chain) was profiled in a study of blood T cell repertoires in COVID-19. At the level of the study: Material from acute and convalescent COVID-19 was sourced from the United States, Italy and Spain. Sample material is recorded as cDNA or gDNA derived from T cells, B-cell-depleted T cells, or PBMCs.

Followed over time, Seattle patients had been enrolled while infection was active. J was trimmed by 4 bases and V by 7 bases; bases with no gene match: 3. CDR3 length: 11 amino acids. Germline assignment: CDR1 DFQATT and CDR2 SNEGSKA (reference sequence). Authors' processing steps: Cell counts per sample came from amplifying reference gene primers. Clones were sequenced by immunoSEQ multiplex PCR, and TCRdb holds only the in-frame ones, with some missing. V and J calls and clone size are given by that table; D and trimming were obtained from the DNA. The sample consists of around 180,000 clones, around 82% of them appearing once.

This TCR derives from an elderly man with COVID-19, enrolled during active disease. This chain links TRBV20-1 with TRBJ2-5; TRBD2 matches 7 bases. What was sequenced was peripheral blood. CDR3 region: CSGLARETQYF. For the CDR3, the DNA is TGCAGTGGACTAGCACGAGAGACCCAGTACTTC.